The 10 T cell receptor beta chains below come from one sample, sequenced in a study of CD8 T cells in ankylosing spondylitis. Via MiXCR, TCRdb re-called the 5' RACE reads, giving one row per CDR3 protein. The table records around 340,000 distinct CDR3 sequences, around 15% of them present only once. The sample comprised blood, either unsorted or a sorted T cell fraction (not recorded which). The receptors come from a male donor with ankylosing spondylitis or in good health (not recorded which).

There are many counts of this clonotype. V and J are TRBV12-3 or TRBV12-4 and TRBJ1-2; 7 nucleotides match TRBD1. The V segment lost 4 bases and the J segment 5 bases; nucleotides outside the gene matches: 13. The CDR3 contains 16 residues. CDR3 coding DNA: TGTGCCAGCAGTTCCCGTACCGGGACAGCCCAGTATGGCTACACCTTC. Translated: CASSSRTGTAQYGYTF.

This clonotype was recorded many times. This chain links TRBV3-1 with TRBJ1-5; D remains unclear. Germline CDR1 and CDR2: LGHDT and YNNKEL (reference sequence). This CDR3 contains 15 residues. The V end lost 4 bases, the J end lost 6 bases, and 16 bases lay between the germline ends. The chain's CDR3 is CASSRSGPMGQPQHF. The CDR3 nucleotides read TGTGCCAGCAGCCGGTCCGGCCCCATGGGTCAGCCCCAGCATTTT. Full variable domain (missing parts from reference TRBV3-1 and TRBJ1-5): DTAVSQTPKYLVTQMGNDKSIKCEQNLGHDTMYWYKQDSKKFLKIMFSYNNKELIINETVPNRFSPKSPDKAHLNLHINSLELGDSAVYFCASSRSGPMGQPQHFGDGTRLSIL.

The chain couples TRBV20-1 to TRBJ1-1, with D hard to call. Germline values: CDR1 DFQATT, CDR2 SNEGSKA (reference sequence). V lost 6 bases and J lost 0, with 5 bases in between. This CDR3 has 11 amino acids. CDR3 DNA sequence: TGCAGTGCCGACCTGAACACTGAAGCTTTCTTT. As protein: CSADLNTEAFF.

V and J are TRBV30 and TRBJ2-3; 10 positions match TRBD2. The germline CDR1 and CDR2 sequences are GTSNPN and SVGIG (reference sequence). The CDR3 runs 15 residues. V lost 0 bases and J lost 2; bases outside the gene matches: 2. CDR3 in DNA: TGTGCCTGGAGTGTAGCGGGGGGGGTCACAGATACGCAGTATTTT. It encodes CAWSVAGGVTDTQYF.

The chain joins TRBV11-3 to TRBJ2-7; D perhaps matches TRBD2 (5 bases). This CDR3 has 15 residues. The V end lost 5 bases, the J end lost 7 bases, and 21 bases lay between the germline ends. From germline, CDR1 is SGHNT and CDR2 YENEEA. The CDR3 DNA reads TGTGCCAGCAGCCCACCCAGGAGCGAATCGGGGGAGCAGTACTTC. Translating it yields CASSPPRSESGEQYF.

In its sample, this clonotype was seen a few times. V usage is TRBV19 and J usage is TRBJ2-3; D gene uncertain. This CDR3 comprises 12 residues. CDR1 and CDR2 (germline): LNHDA, SQIVND (reference sequence). V dropped 11 bases and J dropped 0 bases, with 9 bases sitting between them. Written as DNA, the CDR3 is TGTGCCCCTACCGGGAGCACAGATACGCAGTATTTT. Amino acids: CAPTGSTDTQYF.

This clonotype came up many times. This chain connects TRBV5-1 to TRBJ1-1, with 9 bases identical to TRBD1. The CDR3 runs 15 residues. Germline V gives CDR1 SGHRS, CDR2 YFSETQ. After removal of 0 bases from V and 5 bases from J, the junction contained 5 bases not matched to a gene. The chain's CDR3 is CASSLAGTGRTEAFF. CDR3 in DNA: TGCGCCAGCAGCTTGGCAGGGACAGGGCGGACTGAAGCTTTCTTT.

This clonotype was seen more than once but under ten times. The chain is built from TRBV20-1 and TRBJ2-7, with TRBD2 identical over 9 bases. CDR3 length: 13 amino acids. V gave up 5 bases and J gave up 5 bases; unmatched junction bases: 7. Germline V CDR1 and CDR2: DFQATT, SNEGSKA (reference sequence). The CDR3 coding sequence is TGCAGTGCTTGCGGGACTAGCTTGAACGAGCAGTACTTC. Translation gives CSACGTSLNEQYF.

The chain has TRBV3-1 and TRBJ1-2, with no clear D. Germline V CDR1 and CDR2: LGHDT, YNNKEL (reference sequence). This CDR3 region has 14 residues. V shed 0 bases and J shed 8 bases, with 13 bases lying between them. The CDR3 reads CASSQDYSSPGYTF. The CDR3 DNA follows: TGTGCCAGCAGCCAAGATTACTCCTCCCCCGGCTACACCTTC.

This clonotype was detected a few times. V is TRBV6-5 and J is TRBJ2-1, with 7 nucleotides matching TRBD2. The CDR3 is 16 residues long. From germline, CDR1 is MNHEY and CDR2 SVGAGI. The V and J ends lost 6 bases and 8 bases, in that order; junction bases with no gene match: 16. The DNA for the CDR3 is TGTGCCAGCAGCTCCTCTTTCGCGGGAGACTTGGATGAGCAGTTCTTC. Translated, it gives CASSSSFAGDLDEQFF.